These 20 T cell receptor beta chains originate from one sample sequenced in a study of cytomegalovirus exposure and HLA in healthy donors. Primers: 60 Vbeta forward and 13 Jbeta reverse. TCRdb's table, derived via immunoSEQ multiplex PCR, lists solely in-frame clones and lacks some. The profile shows roughly 100,000 clones, roughly 15% of them singletons. Sequenced sample: PBMCs. All receptors come from a female donor in good health and CMV-seronegative.

The chain carries TRBV27 and TRBJ2-5; a possible D gene is TRBD1 (5 bases). V was clipped by 4 bases and J by 5 bases, with 17 bases between them. The CDR3 length is 15 residues. The germline gives CDR1 MNHEY, CDR2 SMNVEV (reference sequence). The CDR3, as DNA: TGTGCCAGCAGTTCTCCCCTTGGTGGGGCCGAGACCCAGTACTTC. Protein: CASSSPLGGAETQYF.

The gene calls are TRBV9 and TRBJ1-1; 7 bases map to TRBD1. Germline V lookup: CDR1 SGDLS, CDR2 YYNGEE. Losses at the gene ends were 4 bases for V and 0 bases for J; bases not matched to a gene: 9. CDR3 length: 16 amino acids. The CDR3 here is CASSRGGSVMNTEAFF. CDR3 nucleotide sequence: TGTGCCAGCAGCCGAGGGGGCTCAGTTATGAACACTGAAGCTTTCTTT.

The chain combines TRBV5-6 with TRBJ1-1; D is undetermined. V lost 6 bases and J lost 4, with 13 bases in between. The CDR3 is 13 residues long. Germline assignment: CDR1 SGHDT and CDR2 YYEEEE. CDR3: CASNRRSGTEAFF. The CDR3 DNA reads as TGTGCCAGCAATCGAAGGTCGGGCACTGAAGCTTTCTTT.

This rearrangement joins TRBV18 to TRBJ2-1, with a weak D call TRBD2 (6 bases). The CDR3 is made up of 13 amino acids. Germline assignment: CDR1 KGHSH and CDR2 LQKENI. The V and J ends lost 3 bases and 9 bases respectively, with 12 bases between them. CDR3 nucleotide sequence: TGTGCCAGCTCACCGGGGGGTGGTGGTGAGCAGTTCTTC. It encodes CASSPGGGGEQFF.

This clone occurred a few times. The chain uses TRBV4-2 and TRBJ1-4; unclear D gene. V was trimmed by 6 bases and J by 4 bases, leaving 9 bases between them. This CDR3 spans 13 amino acids. Germline V gene lookup returns CDR1 LGHNA and CDR2 YNFKEQ. The CDR3 loop reads CASSWQINEKLFF. The CDR3 DNA reads TGTGCCAGCAGTTGGCAGATTAATGAAAAACTGTTTTTT.

This clone was seen a few times. This chain uses TRBV27 with TRBJ2-7; TRBD1 matches at 9 bases. The ends lost 5 bases at V and 7 bases at J; junction bases unmatched: 12. Germline V gene sequence: CDR1 MNHEY, CDR2 SMNVEV (reference sequence). The CDR3 spans 15 residues. CDR3 DNA: TGTGCCAGCAGTAGGTCCGGGACAGGGCATGGGGAGCAGTACTTC. This gives the protein CASSRSGTGHGEQYF.

This chain joins TRBV19 and TRBJ1-2, with D possibly TRBD1 on 5 matching bases. CDR1 is LNHDA and CDR2 is SQIVND in the germline V gene (reference sequence). Trimming pared 3 bases from V and 2 bases from J, leaving 13 bases between. The CDR3 runs to 15 residues. CDR3 in DNA: TGTGCCAGTAGTATCCAGGGCAATAAGAACTATGGCTACACCTTC. Its translation: CASSIQGNKNYGYTF.

The V gene is TRBV5-6, the J gene TRBJ2-2; no definite D call. The CDR3 has 11 residues. Trimming removed 6 bases from V and 3 bases from J, with 3 bases in between. The germline CDR1 and CDR2 sequences are SGHDT and YYEEEE. DNA of the CDR3: TGTGCCAGCACCTACACCGGGGAGCTGTTTTTT. Translating gives CASTYTGELFF.

J is TRBJ2-3 and V is TRBV4-3; 13 bases line up with TRBD2. The V gene end was trimmed by 1 base and the J gene end by 3 bases; junction bases not matched to a gene: 7. CDR3 length: 18 amino acids. Germline V lookup: CDR1 LGHNA, CDR2 YSLEER. In DNA form, the CDR3 reads TGCGCCAGCAGCCAAGCATTTCTGACTAGCGGGGGGACAGATACGCAGTATTTT. This sequence encodes CASSQAFLTSGGTDTQYF.

This clone was seen more than once but under ten times. The V and J genes are TRBV28 and TRBJ1-2, with 9 bases fitting TRBD1. This CDR3 has 13 residues. In germline, CDR1 is MDHEN, CDR2 SYDVKM. After removal of 9 bases from V and 3 bases from J, the junction contained 5 bases not matched to a gene. This chain's CDR3 is CASRDRADYGYTF. The CDR3 coding sequence is TGTGCCAGTCGGGACAGGGCTGACTATGGCTACACCTTC.

The V and J genes are TRBV5-1 and TRBJ1-1, with 8 nucleotides matching TRBD1. The CDR3 sequence is 17 residues long. CDR1 is SGHRS, CDR2 YFSETQ, per germline. The J segment lost 6 bases and the V segment lost 5 bases, leaving 18 bases of the junction unmatched. CDR3 nucleotide sequence: TGCGCCAGCAGGAGAGACAGGGGCCGCGTAGAAGTCGCTGAAGCTTTCTTT. Its protein product is CASRRDRGRVEVAEAFF.

The chain joins TRBV5-1 to TRBJ2-1; 8 positions match TRBD1. CDR1 SGHRS and CDR2 YFSETQ come from the germline V gene. V lost 2 bases, J lost 0 bases, and 7 bases stayed unmatched. The CDR3 contains 17 residues. CDR3 residues: CASSFGQGHLSYNEQFF. The CDR3 bases are TGCGCCAGCAGCTTCGGACAGGGCCACCTCTCCTACAATGAGCAGTTCTTC.

The V call is TRBV7-8, the J call TRBJ2-7; maybe TRBD1 (5 bases). This CDR3 has 17 residues. The germline CDR1 and CDR2 sequences are SGHVS and FQNEAQ. Deletions cut 4 bases from V and 2 bases from J, with 21 bases between. In DNA, the CDR3 is TGTGCCAGCAGCTCCCGGCAGGGTATTAATCCGCCCTACGAGCAGTACTTC. Translated, it gives CASSSRQGINPPYEQYF.

This clone has just a few counts. J is TRBJ2-7 and V is TRBV2; the D gene is possibly TRBD1 (5 bases). CDR3 size: 16 residues. Germline CDR1 is SNHLY and CDR2 is FYNNEI. The V end lost 6 bases, the J end lost 2 bases, and 20 bases lay between the germline ends. CDR3 in amino acids: CASRLTATKDTYEQYF. The CDR3, as DNA: TGTGCCAGCAGGTTGACCGCTACTAAGGACACCTACGAGCAGTACTTC. Using reference TRBV2 and TRBJ2-7 for the parts outside the CDR3, the full variable domain is EPEVTQTPSHQVTQMGQEVILRCVPISNHLYFYWYRQILGQKVEFLVSFYNNEISEKSEIFDDQFSVERPDGSNFTLKIRSTKLEDSAMYFCASRLTATKDTYEQYFGPGTRLTVT.

This chain joins TRBV28 and TRBJ1-5; 7 bases map to TRBD1. The length of the CDR3 is 14 residues. V was pared by 8 bases and J by 6 bases, with 10 bases of the junction left unmatched. CDR1 and CDR2 from the germline V gene are MDHEN and SYDVKM. The chain's CDR3 is CASLDTGTAQPQHF. CDR3 DNA sequence: TGTGCCAGCTTGGATACCGGGACAGCTCAGCCCCAGCATTTT.

For the CDR3, the DNA is TGTGCCAGCAGCGTAGCCCCCGATCGGGGGGGGCTAGCGGGATCCACAGATACGCAGTATTTT. This codes for CASSVAPDRGGLAGSTDTQYF. The J gene is TRBJ2-3, the V gene TRBV9, with TRBD2 matching over 9 bases. V lost 0 bases to trimming and J lost 2 bases; unmatched junction nucleotides: 19. Germline CDR1 is SGDLS and CDR2 is YYNGEE. There are 21 residues in the CDR3.

The CDR3 DNA follows: TGCGCCAGCAGCCAAGATGGAGTAAGGGCGGGAAACATTCAGTACTTC. This gives the protein CASSQDGVRAGNIQYF. The gene calls are TRBV4-3 and TRBJ2-4; weak D call: TRBD2 (5 bases). The V end lost 0 bases, the J end lost 6 bases, and 15 bases lay between the germline ends. The CDR3 consists of 16 residues. Germline V CDR1 and CDR2: LGHNA, YSLEER.

The rearrangement links TRBV5-1 to TRBJ1-2; no definite D call. The CDR3 is 18 amino acids. V dropped 1 base and J dropped 1 base, with 20 bases sitting between them. Looked up from germline, CDR1 is SGHRS and CDR2 is YFSETQ. CDR3 residues: CASSLTPLGGPFNYGYTF. The DNA for the CDR3 is TGCGCCAGCAGCTTGACTCCACTCGGTGGGCCCTTTAACTATGGCTACACCTTC.

This clone occurred a few times. The chain recombines TRBV30 with TRBJ2-7; 7 bases line up with TRBD2. The ends lost 7 bases at V and 0 bases at J; junction bases unmatched: 9. The CDR3 runs 14 residues. Per the germline V gene, CDR1 is GTSNPN and CDR2 is SVGIG (reference sequence). CDR3 sequence (DNA): TGTGCCTCTAGCGGTTCCGGAATCTCCTACGAGCAGTACTTC. It encodes CASSGSGISYEQYF.

Only a few counts were recorded for this clone. The chain employs TRBV18 and TRBJ1-1; D call uncertain. V lost 3 bases, J lost 0 bases, and 11 bases lay in between. The germline V gene has CDR1 KGHSH and CDR2 LQKENI. CDR3 size: 15 residues. For the CDR3, the DNA is TGTGCCAGCTCACCCTCGGGAGGAATGAACACTGAAGCTTTCTTT. Protein product: CASSPSGGMNTEAFF.